Following are 14 T cell receptor beta chains from one sample sequenced in a study of blood T cell repertoires in COVID-19. This table comes from immunoSEQ multiplex PCR, and its TCRdb copy is limited to in-frame clones, with some not included. The data contain about 81,000 clones, roughly 91% of them seen just once; the ten biggest clones take up more than 0.9%. The sequenced sample consisted of PBMCs or T cells enriched from blood (not recorded which). The receptors here all came from a woman between 50 and 59 years old with acute COVID-19.

V gene TRBV5-1 combines with J gene TRBJ2-7; 7 bases align to TRBD1. CDR1 and CDR2 (germline): SGHRS, YFSETQ. This CDR3 spans 15 amino acids. V shed 3 bases and J 0 bases; nucleotides not matched to a gene: 6. The CDR3: CASSWMTGSSYEQYF. DNA for the CDR3: TGCGCCAGCAGCTGGATGACAGGGAGCTCCTACGAGCAGTACTTC.

This sequence joins TRBV30 and TRBJ1-2, with 8 bases matching TRBD1. The CDR3 spans 13 residues. CDR1 and CDR2 from the germline V gene are GTSNPN and SVGIG (reference sequence). The V segment lost 3 bases and the J segment 4 bases; nucleotides outside the gene matches: 4. CDR3 region: CAWSSGGSYGYTF. In nucleotides, the CDR3 is TGTGCCTGGAGCTCAGGGGGCAGCTATGGCTACACCTTC.

This clone has more than one count but fewer than ten. The chain's CDR3 is CASSFSSLNTEAFF. The CDR3 DNA follows: TGTGCCAGCAGTTTTAGTTCCTTGAACACTGAAGCTTTCTTT. J is TRBJ1-1 and V is TRBV27; D gene uncertain. Germline V gives CDR1 MNHEY, CDR2 SMNVEV (reference sequence). The CDR3 has 14 residues. The ends were cut back, 3 bases at V and 0 bases at J, with 8 bases in the middle.

The rearrangement links TRBV19 to TRBJ2-2; possible D gene TRBD2, 5 bases. CDR3 length: 17 amino acids. Germline CDR1 reads LNHDA; CDR2 reads SQIVND (reference sequence). With 5 bases removed from V and 3 bases from J, the gap between germline ends came to 19 bases. Written as DNA, the CDR3 is TGTGCCAGTAGTCTCGGGGTGACGGGGTCACACACCGGGGAGCTGTTTTTT. This codes for CASSLGVTGSHTGELFF.

This chain uses TRBV3-1 (or the pseudogene TRBV3-2) with TRBJ2-3; 13 bases are a match to TRBD2. The CDR3 extends over 16 amino acids. J lost 5 bases, V lost 6 bases, and 8 bases had no gene match. Germline CDR1 and CDR2: LGHDT and YNNKEL (reference sequence). The CDR3 DNA is TGTGCCAGCAGTCCCGGACTAGCGGGAGTGGGAGATACGCAGTATTTT. Translation: CASSPGLAGVGDTQYF.

The genes are TRBV7-2 and TRBJ2-2; maybe TRBD2 (6 bases). This CDR3 has 16 amino acids. The germline V and J ends were trimmed by 2 bases and 0 bases, with 10 bases remaining between them. Germline V gene data show CDR1 as SGHTA and CDR2 as FQGNSA. CDR3 amino acids: CASSLNSGANTGELFF. The CDR3 coding sequence is TGTGCCAGCAGCTTAAATAGCGGCGCGAACACCGGGGAGCTGTTTTTT.

The chain has TRBV3-1 (or the pseudogene TRBV3-2) and TRBJ1-6; 9 bases map to TRBD1. Unmatched junction bases numbered 10, after V lost 2 bases and J lost 5 bases. This CDR3 comprises 18 residues. Germline V gene sequence: CDR1 LGHDT, CDR2 YNNKEL (reference sequence). CDR3 protein: CASSQPRGQGIHNSPLHF. The CDR3 nucleotides are TGTGCCAGCAGCCAACCCCGGGGACAGGGTATCCATAATTCACCCCTCCACTTT.

Details on this clone: The junction does not match germline at one end; this may be a read error. The chain carries TRBV19 and TRBJ1-5, with 7 bases aligning to TRBD1. Germline V gene lookup returns CDR1 LNHDA and CDR2 SQIVND (reference sequence). This CDR3 spans 14 amino acids. This CDR3 is CASNSDRSNQPQHF. CDR3 bases: TGTGCCAGCAACTCGGACAGGAGCAATCAGCCTCAGCATTTT.

This clone was counted once. The chain carries TRBV5-4 and TRBJ2-5, with D tentatively TRBD1 (6 bases). CDR3 length equals 16 residues. CDR1 SGHNT and CDR2 YYREEE come from the germline V gene (reference sequence). V lost 4 bases to trimming and J lost 5 bases, with 21 bases between them. The CDR3 reads CASSDWDLGAGETQYF. The DNA for the CDR3 is TGTGCCAGCAGCGACTGGGACCTGGGGGCCGGGGAGACCCAGTACTTC. Full variable domain (outside the CDR3, taken from reference TRBV5-4 and TRBJ2-5): ETGVTQSPTHLIKTRGQQVTLRCSSQSGHNTVSWYQQALGQGPQFIFQYYREEENGRGNFPPRFSGLQFPNYSSELNVNALELDDSALYLCASSDWDLGAGETQYFGPGTRLLVL.

The chain employs TRBV18 and TRBJ1-1; D is perhaps TRBD1 (5 bases). CDR1 KGHSH and CDR2 LQKENI come from the germline V gene. The V end lost 1 base, the J end lost 0 bases, and 12 bases lay between the germline ends. There are 16 residues in the CDR3. CDR3 DNA: TGTGCCAGCTCACCACGCTCAACAGGATTGAACACTGAAGCTTTCTTT. Its translation: CASSPRSTGLNTEAFF.

J is TRBJ1-1 and V is TRBV4-1, with D possibly TRBD1 on 5 matching bases. Trimming removed 1 base at V and 0 bases at J, with 9 bases between. The CDR3 loop spans 15 amino acids. Germline-derived CDR1 and CDR2 are MGHRA and YSYEKL. CDR3 coding DNA: TGCGCCAGCAGCCAAGGACAGACAATGAACACTGAAGCTTTCTTT. Protein product: CASSQGQTMNTEAFF.

The chain joins TRBV29-1 to TRBJ1-4, with TRBD1 matching over 8 bases. Trimming removed 6 bases from V and 6 bases from J; junction bases left unmatched: 6. CDR1 is SQVTM, CDR2 ANQGSEA, per germline. The CDR3 totals 13 residues. The CDR3 loop is CSVPGGGDEKLFF. The DNA of the CDR3 is TGCAGCGTGCCAGGGGGCGGGGATGAAAAACTGTTTTTT.

The chain recombines TRBV30 with TRBJ1-2, with 7 bases identical to TRBD1. V dropped 3 bases and J dropped 7; count of bases not matched to a gene: 8. This CDR3 comprises 13 residues. In germline, CDR1 is GTSNPN, CDR2 SVGIG (reference sequence). Written as DNA, the CDR3 is TGTGCCTGGAGGCCCACAGGGGTAGGTGGCTACACCTTC. This encodes CAWRPTGVGGYTF.

CDR3 in DNA: TGTGCCAGCAGCCGCGGGGTATCCTATGGCTACACCTTC. It specifies CASSRGVSYGYTF. The chain is built from TRBV12-3 or TRBV12-4 and TRBJ1-2, with D hard to call. V was shortened by 6 bases and J by 4 bases, with 12 bases between the two germline ends. CDR3 length: 13 residues.